This record concerns one T cell receptor (beta chain) sequence. TCRdb's table, derived via immunoSEQ multiplex PCR, lists solely in-frame clones and lacks some. The sample yields roughly 70,000 clones, roughly 94% seen once. Trimming left V 0 bases short and J 4 bases short, with 8 bases between. Germline-derived CDR1 and CDR2 are SGHRS and YFSETQ. The CDR3 runs 14 residues. The sample is drawn from a study of technical replicates of blood from several donors. The V and J genes are TRBV5-1 and TRBJ1-5; D is ambiguous. This clonotype was sampled from a human donor in good health. Sequencing used T cells isolated from PBMCs. CDR3 sequence (DNA): TGCGCCAGCAGCTTGGTGTCAGGAAATCAGCCCCAGCATTTT. Encoded protein: CASSLVSGNQPQHF.